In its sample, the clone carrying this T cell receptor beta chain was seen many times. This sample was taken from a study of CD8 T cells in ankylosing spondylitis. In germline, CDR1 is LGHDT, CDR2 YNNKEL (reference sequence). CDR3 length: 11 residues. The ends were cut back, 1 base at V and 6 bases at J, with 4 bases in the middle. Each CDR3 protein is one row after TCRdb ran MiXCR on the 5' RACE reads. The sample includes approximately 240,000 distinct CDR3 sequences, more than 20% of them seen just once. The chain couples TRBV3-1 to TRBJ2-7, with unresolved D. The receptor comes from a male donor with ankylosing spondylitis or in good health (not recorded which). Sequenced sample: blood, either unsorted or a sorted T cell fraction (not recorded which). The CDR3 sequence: CASSQVAEQYF. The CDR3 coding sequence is TGTGCCAGCAGCCAAGTTGCCGAGCAGTACTTC.